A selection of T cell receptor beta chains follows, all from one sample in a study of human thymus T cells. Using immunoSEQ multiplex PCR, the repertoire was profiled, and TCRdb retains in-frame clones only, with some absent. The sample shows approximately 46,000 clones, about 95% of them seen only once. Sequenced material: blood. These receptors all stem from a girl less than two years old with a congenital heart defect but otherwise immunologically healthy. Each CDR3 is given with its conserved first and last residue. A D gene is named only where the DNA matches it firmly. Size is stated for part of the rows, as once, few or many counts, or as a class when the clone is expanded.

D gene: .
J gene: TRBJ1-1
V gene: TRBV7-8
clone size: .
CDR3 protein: CASRRDGLTEAFF
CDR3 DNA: TGTGCCAGCCGCCGGGACGGCCTCACTGAAGCTTTCTTT

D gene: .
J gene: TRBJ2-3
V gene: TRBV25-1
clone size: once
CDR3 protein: CASSGGNREGDTQYF
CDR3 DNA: TGTGCCAGCAGTGGGGGGAACAGGGAAGGAGATACGCAGTATTTT

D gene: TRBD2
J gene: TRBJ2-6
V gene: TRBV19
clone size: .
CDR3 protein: CASSIRLAGVTGANVLTF
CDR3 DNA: TGTGCCAGTAGTATTCGACTAGCGGGAGTCACCGGGGCCAACGTCCTGACTTTC

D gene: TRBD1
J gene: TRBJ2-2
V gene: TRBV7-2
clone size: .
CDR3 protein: CASSQTGGTGELFF
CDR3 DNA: TGTGCCAGCAGCCAGACAGGGGGCACCGGGGAGCTGTTTTTT

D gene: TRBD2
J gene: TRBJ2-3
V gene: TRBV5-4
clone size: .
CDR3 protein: CASSLASTSGRADTQYF
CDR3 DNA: TGTGCCAGCAGCCTTGCATCGACTAGCGGGAGAGCAGATACGCAGTATTTT

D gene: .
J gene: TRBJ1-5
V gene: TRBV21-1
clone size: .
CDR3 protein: CASSIWGPNFHQPQHF
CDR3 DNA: TGTGCCAGCAGCATTTGGGGTCCTAATTTTCATCAGCCCCAGCATTTT

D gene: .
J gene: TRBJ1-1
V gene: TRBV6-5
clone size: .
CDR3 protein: CASSYRIFMGTEAFF
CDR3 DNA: TGTGCCAGCAGTTATCGGATCTTTATGGGCACTGAAGCTTTCTTT

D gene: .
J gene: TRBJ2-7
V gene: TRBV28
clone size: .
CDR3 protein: CASREYGTGSYEQYF
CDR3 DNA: TGTGCCAGCAGGGAATACGGGACGGGCTCCTACGAGCAGTACTTC

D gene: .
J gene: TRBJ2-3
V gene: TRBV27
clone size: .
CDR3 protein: CARILTQGCTDTQYF
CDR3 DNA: TGTGCCAGGATTCTTACGCAGGGGTGCACAGATACGCAGTATTTT

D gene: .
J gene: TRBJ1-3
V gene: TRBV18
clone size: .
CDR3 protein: CASSPEVRNTIYF
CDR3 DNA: TGTGCCAGCTCACCAGAAGTTAGAAACACCATATATTTT

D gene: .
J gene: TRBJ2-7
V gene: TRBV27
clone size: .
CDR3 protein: CASSFGRMPPYEQYF
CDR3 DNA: TGTGCCAGCAGTTTCGGCAGAATGCCCCCCTACGAGCAGTACTTC

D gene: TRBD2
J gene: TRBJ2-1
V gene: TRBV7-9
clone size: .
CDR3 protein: CASSSRTRYNEQFF
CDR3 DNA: TGTGCCAGCAGCTCAAGGACTAGATACAATGAGCAGTTCTTC

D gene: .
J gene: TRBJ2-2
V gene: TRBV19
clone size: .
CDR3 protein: CASSIGLPTGELFF
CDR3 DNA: TGTGCCAGTAGTATAGGGCTCCCGACCGGGGAGCTGTTTTTT

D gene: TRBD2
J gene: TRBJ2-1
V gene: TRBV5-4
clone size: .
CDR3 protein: CASSRARLAAPNEQFF
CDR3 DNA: TGTGCCAGCAGCCGCGCCCGACTAGCGGCTCCCAATGAGCAGTTCTTC

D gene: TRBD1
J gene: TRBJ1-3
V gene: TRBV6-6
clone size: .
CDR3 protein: CASSYDRAAGNTIYF
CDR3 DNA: TGTGCCAGCAGTTACGACAGGGCAGCTGGAAACACCATATATTTT

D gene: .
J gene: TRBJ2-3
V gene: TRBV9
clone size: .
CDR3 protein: CASSVEVHPDTQYF
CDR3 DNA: TGTGCCAGCAGCGTAGAGGTTCACCCAGATACGCAGTATTTT

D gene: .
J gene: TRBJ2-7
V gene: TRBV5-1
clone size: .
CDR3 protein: CASSRTTYEQYF
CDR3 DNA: TGCGCCAGCAGCCGCACTACCTACGAGCAGTACTTC

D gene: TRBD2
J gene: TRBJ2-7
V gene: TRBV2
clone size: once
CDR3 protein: CATGTSGNNEQYF
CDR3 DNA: TGTGCCACCGGGACTAGCGGGAACAACGAGCAGTACTTC

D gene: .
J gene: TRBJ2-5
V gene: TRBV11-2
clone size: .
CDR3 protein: CASSFSPTQERSYF
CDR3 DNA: TGTGCCAGCAGCTTTTCCCCGACTCAGGAGAGGAGTTACTTC

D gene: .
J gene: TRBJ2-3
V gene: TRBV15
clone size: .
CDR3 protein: CATSREKGAGGWDF
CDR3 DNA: TGTGCCACCAGCAGAGAAAAAGGGGCCGGTGGTTGGGATTTT

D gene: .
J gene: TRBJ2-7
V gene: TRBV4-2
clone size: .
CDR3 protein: CASSQEFGGRWFEQYF
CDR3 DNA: TGTGCCAGCAGCCAAGAATTTGGGGGGCGCTGGTTCGAGCAGTACTTC

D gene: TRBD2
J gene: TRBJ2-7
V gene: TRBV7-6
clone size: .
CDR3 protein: CASSQDSGSLYYEQYF
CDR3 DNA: TGTGCCAGCAGCCAAGATAGCGGGAGTCTATACTACGAGCAGTACTTC

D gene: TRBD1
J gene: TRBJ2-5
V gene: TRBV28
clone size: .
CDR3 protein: CASSSLRGQETQYF
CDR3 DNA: TGTGCCAGCAGTTCACTCAGGGGGCAAGAGACCCAGTACTTC

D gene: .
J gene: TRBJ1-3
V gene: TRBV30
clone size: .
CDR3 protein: CAWTTGTGNTIYF
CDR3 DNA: TGTGCCTGGACGACGGGGACTGGAAACACCATATATTTT

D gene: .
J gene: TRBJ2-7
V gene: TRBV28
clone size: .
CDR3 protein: CASRPLGGESYEQYF
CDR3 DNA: TGTGCCAGCAGGCCTCTGGGGGGAGAATCCTACGAGCAGTACTTC

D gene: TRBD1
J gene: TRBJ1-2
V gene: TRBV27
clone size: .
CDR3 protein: CASSWTGFSNYGYTF
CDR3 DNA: TGTGCCAGCAGTTGGACAGGGTTCTCTAACTATGGCTACACCTTC

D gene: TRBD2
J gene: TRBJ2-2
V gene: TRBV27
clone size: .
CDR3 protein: CASRLAGDTGELFF
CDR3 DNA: TGTGCCAGCAGACTAGCGGGAGACACCGGGGAGCTGTTTTTT